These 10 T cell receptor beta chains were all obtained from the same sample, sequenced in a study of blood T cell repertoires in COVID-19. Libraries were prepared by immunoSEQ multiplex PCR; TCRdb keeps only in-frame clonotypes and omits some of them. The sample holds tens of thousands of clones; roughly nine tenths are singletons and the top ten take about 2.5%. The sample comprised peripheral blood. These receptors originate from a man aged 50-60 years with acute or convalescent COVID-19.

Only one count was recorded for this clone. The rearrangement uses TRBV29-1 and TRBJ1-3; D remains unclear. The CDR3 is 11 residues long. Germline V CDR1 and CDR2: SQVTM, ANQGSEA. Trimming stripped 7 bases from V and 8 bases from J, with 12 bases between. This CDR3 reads CSALLRDTIYF. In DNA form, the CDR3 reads TGCAGCGCTCTCCTGAGGGACACCATATATTTT.

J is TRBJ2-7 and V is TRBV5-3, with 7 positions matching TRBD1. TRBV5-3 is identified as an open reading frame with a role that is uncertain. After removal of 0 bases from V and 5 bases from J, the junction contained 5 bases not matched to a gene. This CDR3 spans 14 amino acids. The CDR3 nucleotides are TGTGCCAGAAGCTTGGCCAACAGGGGTCACGAGCAGTACGTC. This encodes CARSLANRGHEQYV.

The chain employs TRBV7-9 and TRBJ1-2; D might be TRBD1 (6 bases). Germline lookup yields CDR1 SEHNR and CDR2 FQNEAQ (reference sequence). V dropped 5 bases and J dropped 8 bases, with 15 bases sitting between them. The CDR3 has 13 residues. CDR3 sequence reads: CASSDTQGIGYTF. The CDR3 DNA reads TGTGCCAGCAGCGATACTCAGGGGATAGGCTACACCTTC.

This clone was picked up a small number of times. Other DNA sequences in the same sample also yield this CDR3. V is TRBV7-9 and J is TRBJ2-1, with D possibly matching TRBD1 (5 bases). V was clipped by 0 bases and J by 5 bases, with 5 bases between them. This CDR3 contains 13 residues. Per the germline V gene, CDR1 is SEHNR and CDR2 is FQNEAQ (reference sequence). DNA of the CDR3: TGTGCCAGCAGCTTAGCAGGGGACAATGAGCAGTTCTTC. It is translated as CASSLAGDNEQFF.

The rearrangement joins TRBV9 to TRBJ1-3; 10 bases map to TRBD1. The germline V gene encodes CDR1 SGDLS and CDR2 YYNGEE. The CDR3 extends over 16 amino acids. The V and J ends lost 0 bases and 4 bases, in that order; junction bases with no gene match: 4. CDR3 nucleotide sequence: TGTGCCAGCAGCGTAGGGACAGGGGGAACCGGAAACACCATATATTTT. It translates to CASSVGTGGTGNTIYF. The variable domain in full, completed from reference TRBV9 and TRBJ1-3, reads DSGVTQTPKHLITATGQRVTLRCSPRSGDLSVYWYQQSLDQGLQFLIQYYNGEERAKGNILERFSAQQFPDLHSELNLSSLELGDSALYFCASSVGTGGTGNTIYFGEGSWLTVV.

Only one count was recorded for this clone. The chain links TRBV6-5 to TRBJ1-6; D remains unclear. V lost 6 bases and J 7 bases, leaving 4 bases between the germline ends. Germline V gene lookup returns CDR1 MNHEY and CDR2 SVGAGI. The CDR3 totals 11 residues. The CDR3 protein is CASSSNSPLHF. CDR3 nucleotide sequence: TGTGCCAGCAGCTCCAATTCACCCCTCCACTTT.

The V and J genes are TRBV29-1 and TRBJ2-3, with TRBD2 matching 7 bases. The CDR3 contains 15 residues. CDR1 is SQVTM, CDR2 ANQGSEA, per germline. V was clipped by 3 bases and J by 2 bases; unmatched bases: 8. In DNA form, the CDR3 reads TGCAGCGTTGACCCTAGCGGCAAAGCCACAGATACGCAGTATTTT. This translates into CSVDPSGKATDTQYF.

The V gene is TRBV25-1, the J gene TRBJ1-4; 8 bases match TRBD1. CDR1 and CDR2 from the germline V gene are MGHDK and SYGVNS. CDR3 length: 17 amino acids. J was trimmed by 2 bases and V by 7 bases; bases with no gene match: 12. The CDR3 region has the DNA TGTGCCAGCACAGAAGGGGGCAGGGGGCTGACTAATGAAAAACTGTTTTTT. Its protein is CASTEGGRGLTNEKLFF.

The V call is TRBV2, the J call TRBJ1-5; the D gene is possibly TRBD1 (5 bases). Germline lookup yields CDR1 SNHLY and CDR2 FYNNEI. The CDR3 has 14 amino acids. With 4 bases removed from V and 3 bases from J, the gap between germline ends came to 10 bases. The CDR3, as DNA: TGTGCCAGCAGTGGTCTACAGGACAATCAGCCCCAGCATTTT. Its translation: CASSGLQDNQPQHF.

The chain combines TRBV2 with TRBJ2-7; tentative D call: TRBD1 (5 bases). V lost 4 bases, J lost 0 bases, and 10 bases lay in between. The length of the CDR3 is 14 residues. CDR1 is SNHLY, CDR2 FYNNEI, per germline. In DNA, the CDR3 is TGTGCCAGCAGTGTAGCAACAGGCTCCTACGAGCAGTACTTC. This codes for CASSVATGSYEQYF. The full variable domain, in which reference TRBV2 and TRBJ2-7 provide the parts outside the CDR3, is EPEVTQTPSHQVTQMGQEVILRCVPISNHLYFYWYRQILGQKVEFLVSFYNNEISEKSEIFDDQFSVERPDGSNFTLKIRSTKLEDSAMYFCASSVATGSYEQYFGPGTRLTVT.